Below, 17 T cell receptor beta chains from the same sample are listed, as sequenced in a study of OX40 agonist ivuxolimab in advanced cancers. Produced via immunoSEQ multiplex PCR; TCRdb's table is partial and in-frame only. This table has 25,000 to 30,000 clones, about 77% appearing once. Material: CD4+ or CD8+ T cells sorted from blood, obtained in a trial of the OX40 agonist ivuxolimab. Source of these receptors: an adult with an advanced solid tumor such as melanoma, head and neck, liver or kidney cancer.

The chain links TRBV7-4 to TRBJ1-6; possibly TRBD1 for D (6 bases). The germline CDR1 and CDR2 sequences are SGHVT and SQSDAQ. The CDR3 length is 15 residues. V dropped 5 bases and J dropped 9 bases, with 17 bases sitting between them. DNA of the CDR3: TGTGCCAGCAGCCCCCCGGGGGGCGCAAGTTCACCCCTCCACTTT. Protein sequence: CASSPPGGASSPLHF.

The rearrangement links TRBV7-9 to TRBJ1-2; 8 bases fit TRBD1. Looked up from germline, CDR1 is SEHNR and CDR2 is FQNEAQ (reference sequence). The CDR3 has 15 amino acids. V gave up 6 bases and J gave up 0 bases; unmatched junction bases: 6. The chain's CDR3 is CASRHRQGTNYGYTF. Here the CDR3 DNA reads TGTGCCAGCAGACACAGACAGGGGACTAACTATGGCTACACCTTC.

The J gene is TRBJ2-6, the V gene TRBV12-5, with D possibly matching TRBD1 (5 bases). This CDR3 comprises 19 residues. Trimming left V 0 bases short and J 0 bases short, with 15 bases between. Germline CDR1 reads LGHNT; CDR2 reads FRNRAP. The CDR3 nucleotides are TGTGCTAGTGGTTTGGTTGGCGTGACAGCTCTCTCTGGGGCCAACGTCCTGACTTTC. This encodes CASGLVGVTALSGANVLTF.

This clone was detected once. The CDR3 here is CASSLEDREETQYF. DNA of the CDR3: TGTGCCAGCAGCTTAGAGGACAGGGAAGAGACCCAGTACTTC. The chain joins TRBV9 to TRBJ2-5; TRBD1 agrees at 8 bases. Germline CDR1 SGDLS, CDR2 YYNGEE. The CDR3 has 14 amino acids. With 4 bases clipped from V and 3 bases from J, the junction kept 5 bases outside the gene matches.

Regarding this clone: At the DNA level, this CDR3 is encoded by other sequences in the same sample as well. The chain uses TRBV5-6 and TRBJ1-4; 9 bases are shared with TRBD1. Looked up from germline, CDR1 is SGHDT and CDR2 is YYEEEE. The CDR3 consists of 16 residues. Trimming took 0 bases from V and 5 from J; bases not matched to a gene: 5. The CDR3 DNA reads TGTGCCAGCAGCTTGGGCCCGACAGGGGGAAATGAAAAACTGTTTTTT. Its protein product is CASSLGPTGGNEKLFF. Filled out from reference TRBV5-6 and TRBJ1-4, the complete variable domain reads DAGVTQSPTHLIKTRGQQVTLRCSPKSGHDTVSWYQQALGQGPQFIFQYYEEEERQRGNFPDRFSGHQFPNYSSELNVNALLLGDSALYLCASSLGPTGGNEKLFFGSGTQLSVL.

This chain uses TRBV7-3 with TRBJ1-6, with D unclear. Trimming shortened V by 1 base and J by 10 bases, and 11 bases separated the two germline ends. Per germline, CDR1 SGHTA and CDR2 FQGTGA. This CDR3 region has 14 residues. The CDR3, as DNA: TGTGCCAGCAGCTTAAAGCTCAGGATCTCACCCCTCCACTTT. Translation: CASSLKLRISPLHF.

The chain links TRBV6-5 to TRBJ2-7; D not certain. The CDR3 loop spans 14 amino acids. Germline V lookup: CDR1 MNHEY, CDR2 SVGAGI. V lost 2 bases to trimming and J lost 2 bases, with 10 bases between them. The CDR3 region has the DNA TGTGCCAGCAGTTACGAGGCCGGCCCCTACGAGCAGTACTTC. Its translation: CASSYEAGPYEQYF.

The chain links TRBV28 to TRBJ2-7; 10 bases align to TRBD1. CDR3 length: 16 amino acids. Trimming took 8 bases from V and 1 from J; bases not matched to a gene: 11. Germline V gene sequence: CDR1 MDHEN, CDR2 SYDVKM. This chain's CDR3 is CASGWRLDRGSYEQYF. The CDR3 DNA reads TGTGCCAGCGGGTGGAGGTTGGACAGGGGGTCCTACGAGCAGTACTTC. The full variable domain, with the rest looked up from reference TRBV28 and TRBJ2-7, is DVKVTQSSRYLVKRTGEKVFLECVQDMDHENMFWYRQDPGLGLRLIYFSYDVKMKEKGDIPEGYSVSREKKERFSLILESASTNQTSMYLCASGWRLDRGSYEQYFGPGTRLTVT.

The gene calls are TRBV9 and TRBJ1-2, with D possibly matching TRBD1 (5 bases). V was shortened by 2 bases and J by 2 bases, with 13 bases between the two germline ends. Germline V CDR1 and CDR2: SGDLS, YYNGEE. This CDR3 is built from 15 residues. The DNA for the CDR3 is TGTGCCAGCAGCGTCCCAGGGCAGGCGAACTATGGCTACACCTTC. It yields the protein CASSVPGQANYGYTF.

This clone appeared a single time. Relative to the germline gene, one junction end is altered; a read error may explain this. V and J are TRBV7-9 and TRBJ1-2; 8 positions agree with TRBD1. Germline V gives CDR1 SEHNR, CDR2 FQNEAQ (reference sequence). The CDR3 runs to 15 residues. The DNA for the CDR3 is TGTGCCAGCAGCTTGGGCGGACAGGGTAACTATAGCTACACCTTC. Amino acid sequence: CASSLGGQGNYSYTF.

This clone has just a few counts. J is TRBJ2-5 and V is TRBV4-3; possible D gene TRBD1, 5 bases. Trimming pared 0 bases from V and 2 bases from J, leaving 10 bases between. CDR3 length: 15 amino acids. The germline V gene encodes CDR1 LGHNA and CDR2 YSLEER. The CDR3 DNA follows: TGCGCCAGCAGCCAAGATTACAGGCCACAAGAGACCCAGTACTTC. Residues: CASSQDYRPQETQYF.

The chain uses TRBV7-9 and TRBJ2-5, with D tentatively TRBD1 (5 bases). CDR3 length: 14 residues. Between the trimmed V and J ends, which lost 5 bases and 5 bases, there was a span of 15 bases. Germline values: CDR1 SEHNR, CDR2 FQNEAQ (reference sequence). CDR3: CASSHRQGRETQYF. In DNA form, the CDR3 reads TGTGCCAGCAGCCACCGTCAGGGAAGGGAGACCCAGTACTTC.

This clone was recorded once. The chain employs TRBV19 and TRBJ1-1; unclear D gene. CDR1 is LNHDA, CDR2 SQIVND, per germline (reference sequence). V lost 3 bases to trimming and J lost 8 bases, with 10 bases between them. The CDR3 covers 12 residues. The DNA of the CDR3 is TGTGCCAGTAGTATCGGTCGTAAGGAAGCTTTCTTT. Protein: CASSIGRKEAFF.

The chain uses TRBV7-9 and TRBJ1-2; the D is unclear. Trimming stripped 0 bases from V and 7 bases from J, with 15 bases between. Germline loops: CDR1 SEHNR, CDR2 FQNEAQ (reference sequence). CDR3 length: 15 amino acids. The CDR3 spells CASSLASDRGSGYTF. CDR3 nucleotide sequence: TGTGCCAGCAGCTTAGCTAGTGATCGGGGTTCTGGCTACACCTTC.

This clone turned up a few times. The genes are TRBV5-4 and TRBJ2-2, with TRBD1 identical over 7 bases. V shed 4 bases, J shed 3 bases, and the junction held 6 bases outside the gene matches. This CDR3 comprises 15 residues. The germline gives CDR1 SGHNT, CDR2 YYREEE (reference sequence). The CDR3: CASSRSTGHTGELFF. The DNA of the CDR3 is TGTGCCAGCAGCCGATCGACAGGGCACACCGGGGAGCTGTTTTTT.

This rearrangement joins TRBV9 to TRBJ2-5; no reliable D call. The CDR3 sequence is 12 residues long. V gave up 4 bases and J gave up 5 bases, with 9 bases separating them. Germline CDR1 reads SGDLS; CDR2 reads YYNGEE. CDR3 in amino acids: CASSSPRETQYF. As DNA, the CDR3 is TGTGCCAGCAGCTCCCCCCGGGAGACCCAGTACTTC.

The chain carries TRBV6-1 and TRBJ2-1; D is perhaps TRBD2 (5 bases). The V gene's germline CDR1 is MNHNS and CDR2 SASEGT. Trimming pared 6 bases from V and 6 bases from J, leaving 18 bases between. The CDR3 contains 15 residues. This chain's CDR3 is CASRDVLRGFNEQFF. DNA for the CDR3: TGTGCCAGCAGGGACGTACTCCGAGGGTTCAATGAGCAGTTCTTC.